This T cell receptor beta chain was observed in a study of human T cells and chemical hapten exposure (dated by TCRdb to the early 2020s). Concerning the study at large: For sensitization, 2% DPC in acetone was applied to a roughly 2 cm by roughly 2 cm area of upper inner arm skin. Patients additionally received weekly therapeutic DPC doses to the scalp throughout the roughly 26-week study period. Peripheral blood TCR repertoire changes were tracked in vivo in alopecia patients during primary and secondary sensitization to the hapten diphenylcyclopropenone (DPC). Most of the patients in the cohort were female, and the cohort covered alopecia areata with under or over 50% scalp involvement, alopecia totalis and alopecia universalis. Libraries were pooled for sequencing, and per-sample TCR yields varied mainly because of small differences in library volumes within the pool. Patient blood was sampled pre-sensitization (week 0) and at 2, 6 and about 24 weeks after DPC sensitization. Patch testing was done on the upper back using Finn chambers containing 0.01% DPC, and results were scored after 6 days according to International Contact Dermatitis Research Group standards. For TCR sequencing, blood came from 25 to 35 alopecia patients at anywhere from one to four time points (pre-sensitization, 2, 6 and 24 weeks).

This clonotype has just a few counts. The target of this receptor is not known. No qualities accompany the bases; no much larger clone lies one base away. From V the trimming removes 2 bases and from J it removes 4 bases, while the gene matches leave 6 bases of the junction unaccounted for. Via the germline V gene, CDR1 is MNHEY and CDR2 SVGAGI. Measured from the cysteine to the phenylalanine, the CDR3 is 15 residues long. The sequence is cut down to CDR3 DNA, 45 bases in frame from base 1. Broad study findings and their caveats: Compared with pre-sensitization or healthy control sets, expanded TCRs formed significantly more large CDR3 similarity clusters, which is consistent with antigen-driven responses. Patch test score was positively correlated with the number of PT1 expanded TCRs, with significance at thresholds 8, 16 and 32 but not at 4. Alopecia, a presumed autoimmune disease, was present in all patients, so the immune response of the patients might differ from that of healthy individuals. Repeated subsampling changed both the strength of the expansion versus patch-test correlation and the threshold at which that correlation became significant. The number of TCRs above 1 in 1000 frequency did not change with DPC sensitization; there was no evidence of global repertoire structure alterations.

Libraries were constructed by RACE. The sequencer was a NextSeq 500. During library preparation, unique molecular identifiers were attached to individual cDNA molecules so that TCRs could be counted quantitatively and reproducibly. Each blood RNA sample was used to sequence both TCR alpha and TCR beta chains. The original pipeline was this. Samples had a median of about 96,000 TCRs, with a range from roughly 20,000 to 700,000. The Decombinator software suite was used to annotate the V, J and CDR3 of the TCR reads. For PS versus PT1 abundance plots, all samples were subsampled to the same number of TCRs (28,000). Expanded TCRs were defined as absent before sensitization and observed at least eight times at the 2-week time point. TCRdb redid the processing of the public reads, applying fastp at Q25 and MiXCR, and retained in-frame beta chains. Rows with a matching CDR3 protein are joined into one entry that keeps the most common DNA and genes. The V and J calls were determined by TCRdb, not by the authors. The sample records more than 70,000 distinct CDR3 sequences, 11% of which are singletons. About 0.95% of the sample comes from the top ten.

Interpreted using the paper, the time point label stands for: patch test 3, about 24 weeks after DPC sensitization. The treatment or condition label, as the study defines it: therapeutic diphenylcyclopropenone sensitization with weekly scalp DPC. Blood at each patch-test visit was drawn before the patch test was applied. Patients were eligible if aged 18 to 70, diagnosed with alopecia and judged suitable for DPC therapy, and pregnant patients were excluded. Total RNA was isolated from unfractionated whole blood collected in Tempus Blood RNA tubes. This receptor chain uses TRBV6-5 and TRBJ2-3; 7 middle bases align to TRBD1. The sequencing used whole blood, collected in connection with sensitization to the hapten diphenylcyclopropenone (DPC). This TCR came from a woman aged 25 to 39 with alopecia areata. Some clones in this sample may be carry-over from other donors' samples. At the DNA level, the sequence is TGTGCCAGCAGTTACAGGGGGCTGGTCGCAGATACGCAGTATTTT. Protein translation: CASSYRGLVADTQYF.